This TCR beta chain was sequenced for a study of cytomegalovirus exposure and HLA in healthy donors. With respect to this clone: At one boundary the junction diverges from the germline segment, which might be a read error.

60 Vbeta and 13 Jbeta primers were used in PCR. Here immunoSEQ multiplex PCR was the method, and the copy in TCRdb shows in-frame clones only, minus some. In the table there are 150,000 or so clones, 82% of which are singletons. The CDR3 sequence is 10 residues long. Germline CDR1 and CDR2: SGHVS and FQNEAQ. The sequenced sample consisted of PBMCs. This chain joins TRBV7-8 and TRBJ2-7, with 8 bases identical to TRBD2. The TCR originated in a male donor in good health and CMV-seropositive. The CDR3 loop is CASRGGKVWF. The CDR3, as DNA: TGTGCCAGCCGGGGGGGGAAGGTATGGTTC.